The sequence of this TCR beta chain was determined in a study of blood T cell repertoires in COVID-19. Trimming cost V 4 bases and J 0 bases; bases outside gene matches: 3. The CDR3 extends over 15 amino acids. Germline loops: CDR1 LGHNA, CDR2 YSLEER. The table came from immunoSEQ multiplex PCR; TCRdb's copy has only in-frame clones and leaves some out. Counted here are roughly 160,000 clones, around 90% occurring once; the ten biggest clones make up 2% to 3%. Input material: peripheral blood. The gene calls are TRBV4-3 and TRBJ1-2, with TRBD1 matching 9 bases. This receptor was obtained from an elderly woman with COVID-19, enrolled during active disease. The CDR3 sequence is CASSPGTGTNYGYTF. In DNA, the CDR3 is TGCGCCAGCAGCCCGGGGACAGGGACTAACTATGGCTACACCTTC.